One sample yielded the 22 T cell receptor beta chains listed below, sequenced in a study of blood T cell repertoires in COVID-19. Profiled with immunoSEQ multiplex PCR; TCRdb holds only in-frame clones, not every one. The repertoire consists of a few hundred thousand clones, with around 88% occurring once and the leading ten covering 2.5%. Sample: PBMCs or T cells enriched from blood (not recorded which). The receptors come from a woman between 40 and 55 years old with acute COVID-19.

The chain couples TRBV28 to TRBJ2-7; 7 nucleotides line up with TRBD1. CDR3 length equals 13 residues. Trimming took 5 bases from V and 6 from J; bases not matched to a gene: 7. Germline CDR1 MDHEN, CDR2 SYDVKM. CDR3 coding DNA: TGTGCCAGCAGTAGGACAGGTCTTGGCGAGCAGTACGTC. It translates to CASSRTGLGEQYV.

The chain uses TRBV3-1 (or the pseudogene TRBV3-2) and TRBJ2-7; D remains unclear. V gave up 4 bases and J gave up 0 bases, with 16 bases separating them. There are 16 residues in the CDR3. Germline V gives CDR1 LGHDT, CDR2 YNNKEL (reference sequence). Here the CDR3 DNA reads TGTGCCAGCAGCCGCCGAAGTGGCGGCAACTCCTACGAGCAGTACTTC. It translates to CASSRRSGGNSYEQYF.

The chain has TRBV6-1 and TRBJ2-7, with D possibly TRBD1 on 6 matching bases. CDR3 length equals 16 residues. Germline V gives CDR1 MNHNS, CDR2 SASEGT. Trimming left V 3 bases short and J 2 bases short, with 17 bases between. The CDR3 sequence: CASSEYSRTGTYEQYV. CDR3 nucleotides: TGTGCCAGCAGTGAGTATAGCCGAACAGGGACCTACGAGCAGTACGTC.

The V and J genes are TRBV7-9 and TRBJ1-6; 8 bases align to TRBD1. The CDR3 sequence is 18 residues long. Germline V gives CDR1 SEHNR, CDR2 FQNEAQ (reference sequence). V shed 5 bases and J 0 bases; nucleotides not matched to a gene: 9. CDR3 DNA: TGTGCCAGCAGCCCTCGGGGGACAGGCAACTCCTATAATTCACCCCTCCACTTT. Translating it yields CASSPRGTGNSYNSPLHF.

V is TRBV9 and J is TRBJ2-2; 9 positions match TRBD1. The CDR3 has 17 residues. The ends lost 5 bases at V and 5 bases at J; junction bases unmatched: 13. CDR1 is SGDLS, CDR2 YYNGEE, per germline. This CDR3 reads CASSVGSGQGGTGELFF. The CDR3 coding sequence is TGTGCCAGCAGTGTGGGGTCGGGACAGGGTGGTACCGGGGAGCTGTTTTTT.

This chain joins TRBV5-1 and TRBJ1-2; possible D gene TRBD1, 5 bases. The ends were cut back, 0 bases at V and 1 base at J, with 10 bases in the middle. The CDR3 consists of 15 residues. Germline CDR1 and CDR2: SGHRS and YFSETQ. This CDR3 reads CASSLAGSGNYGYTF. The CDR3 nucleotides read TGCGCCAGCAGCTTGGCAGGGTCCGGTAACTATGGCTACACCTTC.

The chain employs TRBV25-1 and TRBJ1-6; D remains ambiguous. This CDR3 region has 14 residues. CDR1 MGHDK and CDR2 SYGVNS come from the germline V gene. V shed 7 bases and J shed 1 base, with 8 bases lying between them. Here the CDR3 reads CASNGGSYNSPLHF. The CDR3 coding sequence is TGTGCCAGCAACGGAGGGTCCTATAATTCACCCCTCCACTTT.

This rearrangement joins TRBV6-1 to TRBJ1-4; weak D call: TRBD1 (6 bases). CDR1 and CDR2 (germline): MNHNS, SASEGT. The V gene lost 2 bases and the J gene lost 8 bases, with 15 bases spanning the gap. The CDR3 length is 15 residues. The CDR3 reads CASSERITGKEKLFF. DNA of the CDR3: TGTGCCAGCAGTGAAAGGATTACAGGGAAGGAAAAACTGTTTTTT.

The chain carries TRBV29-1 and TRBJ2-3; weak D call: TRBD1 (5 bases). V lost 6 bases, J lost 1 base, and 14 bases lay in between. The CDR3 is made up of 14 amino acids. Looked up from germline, CDR1 is SQVTM and CDR2 is ANQGSEA. The CDR3 is CSVQKGAGTDTQYF. The CDR3, as DNA: TGCAGCGTCCAAAAAGGGGCGGGCACAGATACGCAGTATTTT.

The V and J genes are TRBV6-2 or TRBV6-3 and TRBJ1-5; D is possibly TRBD1 (5 bases). CDR3 length: 16 residues. CDR1 is MNHEY, CDR2 SVGEGT, per germline. V lost 7 bases to trimming and J lost 4 bases, with 20 bases between them. The CDR3 DNA reads as TGTGCCAGCACCCCCCAGGGCGGGGTTTGGAATCAGCCCCAGCATTTT. Residues: CASTPQGGVWNQPQHF.

The V gene is TRBV7-8, the J gene TRBJ2-7; TRBD2 is a possible D gene (5 bases). CDR1 and CDR2 from the germline V gene are SGHVS and FQNEAQ. V dropped 5 bases and J dropped 3 bases, with 11 bases sitting between them. This CDR3 comprises 13 residues. CDR3 in DNA: TGTGCCAGCAGCCGGACTCGGGTCTACGAGCAGTACTTC. This codes for CASSRTRVYEQYF.

The chain employs TRBV15 and TRBJ1-5; unclear D gene. The CDR3 loop spans 15 amino acids. V lost 0 bases and J lost 6, with 12 bases in between. CDR1 is LNHNV, CDR2 YYDKDF, per germline (reference sequence). The CDR3 spells CATSRDLGVGQPQHF. For the CDR3, the DNA is TGTGCCACCAGCAGAGATTTAGGAGTAGGTCAGCCCCAGCATTTT.

The V gene is TRBV7-2, the J gene TRBJ1-1; D is possibly TRBD1 (6 bases). V lost 0 bases to trimming and J lost 4 bases, with 12 bases between them. Germline V gives CDR1 SGHTA, CDR2 FQGNSA. CDR3 size: 15 residues. The CDR3 region is CASSLALRGGTEAFF. CDR3 DNA sequence: TGTGCCAGCAGCTTAGCGCTAAGAGGGGGCACTGAAGCTTTCTTT.

This clone was seen only a few times. The chain employs TRBV9 and TRBJ1-6; no definite D call. The CDR3 sequence is 12 residues long. V lost 7 bases, J lost 10 bases, and 12 bases lay in between. Germline loops: CDR1 SGDLS, CDR2 YYNGEE. CDR3 amino acids: CASGARGSPLHF. The CDR3 bases are TGTGCCAGCGGCGCCCGGGGATCACCCCTCCACTTT.

V gene TRBV6-5 combines with J gene TRBJ1-2; 7 bases are shared with TRBD1. This CDR3 has 14 residues. Germline values: CDR1 MNHEY, CDR2 SVGAGI. With V trimmed by 6 bases and J by 5 bases, 9 bases remained unmatched. CDR3 region: CASSTVEGAYGYTF. CDR3 coding DNA: TGTGCCAGCAGCACGGTGGAGGGGGCTTATGGCTACACCTTC.

The chain carries TRBV19 and TRBJ2-7; a possible D gene is TRBD1 (7 bases). The germline V gene encodes CDR1 LNHDA and CDR2 SQIVND (reference sequence). V lost 5 bases and J lost 1, with 12 bases in between. CDR3 length: 14 residues. The CDR3 nucleotides read TGTGCCAGTAGTCGCGGGACAGATTCCTACGAGCAGTACTTC. Translating gives CASSRGTDSYEQYF.

V gene TRBV7-2 combines with J gene TRBJ2-5, with TRBD2 matching over 13 bases. Germline loops: CDR1 SGHTA, CDR2 FQGNSA. V trimming: 5 bases; J trimming: 5 bases; junction bases outside the gene matches: 5. There are 15 residues in the CDR3. The CDR3 nucleotides read TGTGCCAGCAGCCTAACTAGCGGGGGGGTGGAGACCCAGTACTTC. It translates to CASSLTSGGVETQYF.

The chain employs TRBV5-1 and TRBJ2-2; 8 bases are shared with TRBD2. The germline CDR1 and CDR2 sequences are SGHRS and YFSETQ. J lost 5 bases, V lost 1 base, and 4 bases had no gene match. The CDR3 extends over 15 amino acids. CDR3 sequence: CASSLYGGDTGELFF. CDR3 nucleotide sequence: TGCGCCAGCAGCTTGTACGGGGGGGATACCGGGGAGCTGTTTTTT. Supplemented by reference TRBV5-1 and TRBJ2-2, the full variable domain reads KAGVTQTPRYLIKTRGQQVTLSCSPISGHRSVSWYQQTPGQGLQFLFEYFSETQRNKGNFPGRFSGRQFSNSRSEMNVSTLELGDSALYLCASSLYGGDTGELFFGEGSRLTVL.

The chain recombines TRBV18 with TRBJ1-2; 11 positions match TRBD1. The CDR3 loop spans 17 amino acids. Germline lookup yields CDR1 KGHSH and CDR2 LQKENI. The V segment lost 0 bases and the J segment 7 bases; nucleotides outside the gene matches: 10. The chain's CDR3 is CASSPPNGGQGAIGYTF. The CDR3 nucleotides are TGTGCCAGCTCACCACCGAATGGAGGACAGGGGGCGATTGGCTACACCTTC.

This clone came up once. This chain joins TRBV27 and TRBJ1-5; tentative D call: TRBD1 (6 bases). The CDR3 runs to 14 residues. Germline-derived CDR1 and CDR2 are MNHEY and SMNVEV (reference sequence). V was shortened by 3 bases and J by 5 bases, with 11 bases between the two germline ends. This chain's CDR3 is CASSFSAGDQPQHF. CDR3 nucleotide sequence: TGTGCCAGCAGTTTTTCGGCAGGGGATCAGCCCCAGCATTTT.

V and J are TRBV7-2 and TRBJ2-5; TRBD2 matches 14 bases. J gave up 2 bases and V 1 base, and 3 bases lay outside the gene matches. This CDR3 region has 17 residues. The germline V gene has CDR1 SGHTA and CDR2 FQGNSA. The CDR3 DNA reads as TGTGCCAGCAGCTTAGTTAGACTAGCGGGGGGGCAAGAGACCCAGTACTTC. It specifies CASSLVRLAGGQETQYF.

This rearrangement joins TRBV24-1 to TRBJ2-1; maybe TRBD2 (6 bases). Germline V CDR1 and CDR2: KGHDR, SFDVKD. This CDR3 spans 16 amino acids. Trimming took 3 bases from V and 0 from J, leaving 11 bases between them. The CDR3 sequence is CATSDHLAVSYNEQFF. CDR3 nucleotide sequence: TGTGCCACCAGTGATCATTTAGCGGTCTCCTACAATGAGCAGTTCTTC.